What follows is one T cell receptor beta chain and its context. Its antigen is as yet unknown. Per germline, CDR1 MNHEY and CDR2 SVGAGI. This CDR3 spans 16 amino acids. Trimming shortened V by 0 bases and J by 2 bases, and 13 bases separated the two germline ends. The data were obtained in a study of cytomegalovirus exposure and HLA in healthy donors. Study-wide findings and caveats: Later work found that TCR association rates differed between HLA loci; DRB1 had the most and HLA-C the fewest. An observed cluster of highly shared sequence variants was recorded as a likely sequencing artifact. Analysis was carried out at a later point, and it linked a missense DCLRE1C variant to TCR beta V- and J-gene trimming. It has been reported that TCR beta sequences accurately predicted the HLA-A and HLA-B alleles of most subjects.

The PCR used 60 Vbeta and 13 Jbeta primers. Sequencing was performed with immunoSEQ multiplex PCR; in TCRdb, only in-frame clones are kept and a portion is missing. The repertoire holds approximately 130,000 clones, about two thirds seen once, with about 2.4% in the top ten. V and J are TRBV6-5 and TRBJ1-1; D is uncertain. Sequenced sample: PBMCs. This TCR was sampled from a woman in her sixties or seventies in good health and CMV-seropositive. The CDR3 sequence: CASSYSGGGFNTEAFF. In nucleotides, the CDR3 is TGTGCCAGCAGTTACTCTGGTGGCGGATTTAACACTGAAGCTTTCTTT.